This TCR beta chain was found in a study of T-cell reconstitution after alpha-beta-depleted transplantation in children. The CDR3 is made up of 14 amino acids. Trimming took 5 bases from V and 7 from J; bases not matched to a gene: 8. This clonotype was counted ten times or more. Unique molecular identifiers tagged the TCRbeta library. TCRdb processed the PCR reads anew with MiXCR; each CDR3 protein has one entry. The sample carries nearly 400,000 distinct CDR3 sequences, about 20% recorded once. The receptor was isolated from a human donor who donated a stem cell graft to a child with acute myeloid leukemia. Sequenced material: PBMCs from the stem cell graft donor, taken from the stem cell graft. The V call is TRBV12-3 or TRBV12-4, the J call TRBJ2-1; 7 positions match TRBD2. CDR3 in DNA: TGTGCCAGCAGTCCATCCCCGGGGGGAAATGAGCAGTTCTTC. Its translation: CASSPSPGGNEQFF.